This TCR beta chain comes out of a study of blood T cell repertoires in COVID-19 (dated by TCRdb to about 2020). Concerning the study at large: The collaborator samples originated in the United States, Italy and Spain and spanned the acute and convalescent phases of COVID-19. The samples were drawn from the first 160 participants of the ongoing ImmuneRACE study and from 1,254 subjects provided by 6 global collaborators. The material from the prospective study consisted of cDNA or gDNA derived from T cells, B-cell-depleted T cells, or PBMCs. The dataset comprised deeply sampled blood TCRbeta repertoires from subjects exposed to, actively infected with, or recovered from COVID-19. Sample metadata almost always included a de-identified subject ID, COVID-19 status, age in years and sex. The repertoires were made available in a free public database intended to serve as a resource for research on the immune response to SARS-CoV-2. Where available, HLA class I and class II types were taken from metadata supplied by the sample provider and were not determined by assay-based typing.

The immunoSEQ Assay, a bias-controlled multiplex PCR, was used to amplify TCRbeta CDR3 regions from genomic DNA. In the original analysis: Within the assay, amplification of reference gene primers was used to estimate how many nucleated cells each sample contained. Sequence reads were collapsed and filtered to measure the absolute abundance of every unique TCRbeta CDR3 rearrangement. For each sample, productive Simpson clonality was calculated as the square root of Simpson's diversity index over productive rearrangements. Sourced from immuneACCESS, this table was stored by TCRdb with only in-frame sequences that have V and J called. A share of the clones is absent; for the studies checked, an unresolved V gene accounts for under half, and the remainder has no known explanation. Clonal size and the V and J genes are those of that table, whereas D and trimming came from the DNA. Across this sample there are about 310,000 clones, with around 91% seen only once. Around 0.96% of the sample rests with the top ten.

At one collaborating source in Seattle, patients were enrolled during active infection and were followed longitudinally through the course of disease. Collaborating institutions collected whole blood in K2EDTA tubes following their own protocols. For TCRbeta analysis, collaborators shipped samples in one of three forms: frozen whole blood, isolated PBMCs, or DNA extracted from either of those sample types. What the research found in general, with its limitations: How much clinical and demographic metadata was included differed by source and by participant, and the metadata was provided uncurated.

About this clone: The antigen it binds to is not known. Qualities for individual bases were not recorded, and no much larger clone is one base off.

Reading from cysteine to phenylalanine, the CDR3 counts 15 amino acids. This entry keeps only the CDR3 DNA: 45 bases, framed from base 1. CDR1 and CDR2, per the germline V gene, are MDHEN and SYDVKM. V lost 5 bases and J lost 2 bases, and the count of bases not matched to a germline gene is 9. This sequence originates from a woman in her thirties or forties with COVID-19, enrolled during active disease. The sequencing input was peripheral blood. This sequence uses TRBV28 and TRBJ2-7, with 7 bases in between that match TRBD1. The CDR3 sequence is CASSPLGQPTYEQYF. Here is the DNA: TGTGCCAGCAGTCCTCTGGGACAGCCAACCTACGAGCAGTACTTC.